Listed here are 32 T cell receptor beta chains from one sample, sequenced in a study of vaccination and CD4 T cells after COVID-19. Scientists ran DNA taken from cultured CD4+ T cells through the Oncomine TCR Beta short-read assay for sequencing. One entry per CDR3 protein, called by TCRdb with MiXCR from the PCR reads. The top ten clones hold about a quarter of a sample with over 10,000 distinct CDR3 sequences, less than 80% of them seen once. These receptors' antigens are unknown. Treatment given: roughly 10-day PBMC culture with coronavirus spike peptide pools or control peptides (ViraFEST assay). Sample: CD4+ T cells from blood, cultured in vitro. These TCRs come from a human donor who had recovered from COVID-19.

This chain connects TRBV20-1 to TRBJ1-5, with D hard to call. In germline, CDR1 is DFQATT, CDR2 SNEGSKA (reference sequence). V shed 7 bases and J shed 2 bases, with 18 bases lying between them. The CDR3 is made up of 15 amino acids. The CDR3 nucleotides are TGCAGTGTATTGAGAGGGTCGGTCGGCAATCAGCCCCAGCATTTT. Amino acid sequence: CSVLRGSVGNQPQHF.

The chain employs TRBV7-8 and TRBJ2-1; D tentatively reads TRBD1 or TRBD2 (5 bases each). The CDR3 runs 11 residues. Germline V gene data show CDR1 as SGHVS and CDR2 as FQNEAQ. V gave up 8 bases and J gave up 10 bases, with 12 bases separating them. The CDR3 loop is CASRGPGEQFF. CDR3 DNA sequence: TGTGCCAGCCGGGGCCCGGGGGAGCAGTTCTTC.

In the case of this clonotype: Its ends do not fully match the called genes, so a read error is possible. The rearrangement uses TRBV7-2 and TRBJ1-2; maybe TRBD1 (5 bases). Germline V gives CDR1 SGHTA, CDR2 FQGNSA. The CDR3 is made up of 13 amino acids. The DNA for the CDR3 is TGTGCCAGCAGCTCGGGGCCCAACTTTGGCTACACCTTC. Encoded protein: CASSSGPNFGYTF.

The chain is built from TRBV15 and TRBJ1-2; possibly TRBD1 for D (5 bases). The CDR3 is 13 residues long. Germline CDR1 LNHNV, CDR2 YYDKDF (reference sequence). Trimming cost V 3 bases and J 5 bases, with 10 bases left between them. DNA for the CDR3: TGTGCCACCAGCAGGCAGGGTGGATATGGCTACACCTTC. It codes for CATSRQGGYGYTF.

This clonotype occurred once. V usage is TRBV28 and J usage is TRBJ1-2, with TRBD1 as a possible D gene (5 bases). The length of the CDR3 is 15 residues. The germline CDR1 and CDR2 sequences are MDHEN and SYDVKM. V lost 8 bases and J 5 bases, leaving 21 bases between the germline ends. CDR3 protein: CASPRGRRGPYGYTF. CDR3 nucleotide sequence: TGTGCCAGCCCCCGGGGGAGGAGGGGTCCGTATGGCTACACCTTC.

V and J are TRBV7-9 and TRBJ1-6; no definite D call. The CDR3 covers 15 residues. Trimming removed 1 base from V and 10 bases from J, with 14 bases in between. CDR1 is SEHNR and CDR2 is FQNEAQ in the germline V gene (reference sequence). The chain's CDR3 is CASSLEVGIGSPLHF. The DNA of the CDR3 is TGTGCCAGCAGCTTAGAAGTGGGGATCGGCTCACCCCTCCACTTT.

The chain is built from TRBV20-1 and TRBJ2-1; no reliable D call. CDR3 length: 15 amino acids. Germline lookup yields CDR1 DFQATT and CDR2 SNEGSKA (reference sequence). The V end was cut by 1 base, the J end by 4 bases, with 14 bases between. Written as DNA, the CDR3 is TGCAGTGCTAGAGTCGGAACACCTCAATACAATGAGCAGTTCTTC. Amino acid sequence: CSARVGTPQYNEQFF.

This chain uses TRBV7-3 with TRBJ1-1; TRBD1 matches 11 bases. V lost 3 bases, J lost 4 bases, and 10 bases stayed unmatched. CDR1 SGHTA and CDR2 FQGTGA come from the germline V gene. The CDR3 has 17 amino acids. Here the CDR3 DNA reads TGTGCCAGCAGCTTCGGGACAGGGGGTATGAAGGGCACTGAAGCTTTCTTT. Its protein product is CASSFGTGGMKGTEAFF.

By share, this clonotype counts as medium-sized (0.01 to 0.1%). The CDR3 DNA follows: TGTGCCAGCAGCTTAGTCCTGACAGGGGGGACTGAAGCTTTCTTT. This translates into CASSLVLTGGTEAFF. The chain has TRBV7-2 and TRBJ1-1, with 9 positions matching TRBD1. Trimming removed 1 base from V and 5 bases from J; junction bases left unmatched: 5. This CDR3 region has 15 residues. Germline V gives CDR1 SGHTA, CDR2 FQGNSA. The variable domain in full, with the rest retrieved from reference TRBV7-2 and TRBJ1-1, is GAGVSQSPSNKVTEKGKDVELRCDPISGHTALYWYRQSLGQGLEFLIYFQGNSAPDKSGLPSDRFSAERTGGSVSTLTIQRTQQEDSAVYLCASSLVLTGGTEAFFGQGTRLTVV.

This clonotype was found once. The genes are TRBV6-5 and TRBJ2-7; possible D gene TRBD1, 5 bases. Trimming left V 2 bases short and J 7 bases short, with 18 bases between. This CDR3 has 15 residues. Germline-derived CDR1 and CDR2 are MNHEY and SVGAGI. CDR3 protein: CASSYAATHQGEQYF. The CDR3 nucleotides read TGTGCCAGCAGTTACGCGGCGACTCACCAGGGAGAGCAGTACTTC.

The V gene is TRBV28, the J gene TRBJ1-6; 8 bases agree with TRBD1. The germline V gene encodes CDR1 MDHEN and CDR2 SYDVKM. With 3 bases clipped from V and 0 bases from J, the junction kept 7 bases outside the gene matches. CDR3 size: 18 residues. DNA of the CDR3: TGTGCCAGCAGTTTTTCCAGGGGGCTGGGCTCCTATAATTCACCCCTCCACTTT. Translating gives CASSFSRGLGSYNSPLHF.

This clonotype was counted a few times. The genes are TRBV19 and TRBJ1-1; 7 bases agree with TRBD1. V trimming: 5 bases; J trimming: 2 bases; junction bases outside the gene matches: 8. The CDR3 has 15 amino acids. Per germline, CDR1 LNHDA and CDR2 SQIVND (reference sequence). The CDR3 region is CASSRGQDLNTEAFF. CDR3 nucleotides: TGTGCCAGTAGTCGTGGACAGGACCTAAACACTGAAGCTTTCTTT.

This clonotype appeared a few times. The gene calls are TRBV20-1 and TRBJ2-2, with 8 nucleotides matching TRBD1. CDR1 and CDR2 (germline): DFQATT, SNEGSKA (reference sequence). The CDR3 is 15 amino acids. V trimming: 3 bases; J trimming: 5 bases; junction bases outside the gene matches: 8. The CDR3 nucleotides are TGCAGTGCTAGTAGGTCAGGGGGCAAGACCGGGGAGCTGTTTTTT. It translates to CSASRSGGKTGELFF.

This chain connects TRBV7-2 to TRBJ2-1; weak D call: TRBD2 (7 bases). The CDR3 consists of 14 residues. Trimming stripped 0 bases from V and 7 bases from J, with 10 bases between. From germline, CDR1 is SGHTA and CDR2 FQGNSA. The CDR3 loop reads CASSLAGGGNEQFF. The CDR3 nucleotides are TGTGCCAGCAGCTTAGCGGGAGGGGGTAATGAGCAGTTCTTC.

The V call is TRBV27, the J call TRBJ1-2, with D possibly being TRBD1 (5 bases). The CDR3 loop spans 13 amino acids. CDR1 is MNHEY and CDR2 is SMNVEV in the germline V gene (reference sequence). V lost 7 bases and J lost 1, with 10 bases in between. The CDR3 region has the DNA TGTGCCAGCAAGCAGGGAAGTAACTATGGCTACACCTTC. It yields the protein CASKQGSNYGYTF.

The rearrangement joins TRBV7-6 to TRBJ1-1; unclear D gene. The CDR3 has 14 residues. The germline V and J ends were trimmed by 2 bases and 0 bases, with 7 bases remaining between them. The germline gives CDR1 SGHVS, CDR2 FNYEAQ. The CDR3 sequence is CASSLMPMNTEAFF. In DNA, the CDR3 is TGTGCCAGCAGCTTAATGCCGATGAACACTGAAGCTTTCTTT.

V is TRBV6-5 and J is TRBJ2-2, with a weak D call TRBD1 (6 bases). Germline assignment: CDR1 MNHEY and CDR2 SVGAGI. The CDR3 is 17 amino acids. Trimming removed 0 bases from V and 6 bases from J, with 17 bases in between. The CDR3 is CASSYSPVGAGSGELFF. The CDR3 DNA reads TGTGCCAGCAGTTACTCACCCGTGGGGGCTGGTTCCGGGGAGCTGTTTTTT.

The CDR3 DNA follows: TGTGCCAGCAGCTTGGATTGGGGGGGCCAGCCCCAGCATTTT. Its protein is CASSLDWGGQPQHF. This sequence joins TRBV7-2 and TRBJ1-5; a possible D gene is TRBD1 (6 bases). The CDR3 totals 14 residues. Trimming removed 3 bases at V and 7 bases at J, with 13 bases between. The germline gives CDR1 SGHTA, CDR2 FQGNSA.

V and J are TRBV6-5 and TRBJ2-5, with 7 bases aligning to TRBD2. V lost 4 bases and J lost 4; bases outside the gene matches: 12. From germline, CDR1 is MNHEY and CDR2 SVGAGI. The CDR3 runs 16 residues. The CDR3 coding sequence is TGTGCCAGCAGTTTCGTCATCAGCGGGACGGGAGAGACCCAGTACTTC. Translation gives CASSFVISGTGETQYF.

The chain carries TRBV28 and TRBJ1-1; 9 bases align to TRBD1. The CDR3 has 16 amino acids. V lost 10 bases to trimming and J lost 1 base; unmatched junction nucleotides: 13. Germline assignment: CDR1 MDHEN and CDR2 SYDVKM. The CDR3 spells CATQTYGQGRNTEAFF. The CDR3 DNA is TGTGCCACCCAGACATATGGACAGGGGAGGAACACTGAAGCTTTCTTT.

This chain uses TRBV27 with TRBJ1-2, with 8 bases fitting TRBD1. V was clipped by 7 bases and J by 3 bases; unmatched bases: 19. The CDR3 consists of 18 residues. Germline CDR1 and CDR2: MNHEY and SMNVEV (reference sequence). The CDR3 nucleotides read TGTGCCAGCACCTCCCCCAGCCAGGGGGCGATAAGCTACTATGGCTACACCTTC. This encodes CASTSPSQGAISYYGYTF.

The chain links TRBV2 to TRBJ1-1; the match to TRBD1 covers 10 bases. This CDR3 has 14 residues. The junction had 7 bases not matched to a gene; V was cut back by 6 bases and J by 6 bases. Germline V gene data show CDR1 as SNHLY and CDR2 as FYNNEI. CDR3 in DNA: TGTGCCAGCAGGGGGACAGGGGAGTTCGCTGAAGCTTTCTTT. This gives the protein CASRGTGEFAEAFF.

The chain combines TRBV30 with TRBJ1-5, with 8 bases aligning to TRBD1. The CDR3 runs 16 residues. V shed 3 bases, J shed 4 bases, and the junction held 11 bases outside the gene matches. The germline CDR1 and CDR2 sequences are GTSNPN and SVGIG (reference sequence). CDR3 in DNA: TGTGCCTGGAGCCCTCCCGGGACAGGTAGGAATCAGCCCCAGCATTTT. This gives the protein CAWSPPGTGRNQPQHF.

The chain links TRBV25-1 to TRBJ1-1; D may be TRBD1 (6 bases). This CDR3 contains 12 residues. V was pared by 10 bases and J by 8 bases, with 17 bases between. Per germline, CDR1 MGHDK and CDR2 SYGVNS. The DNA of the CDR3 is TGTGCCACTAGCCGGACCGGACAGGAAGCTTTCTTT. It specifies CATSRTGQEAFF.

The rearrangement uses TRBV19 and TRBJ1-6; D unresolved. The CDR3 covers 15 residues. Per the germline V gene, CDR1 is LNHDA and CDR2 is SQIVND (reference sequence). V dropped 6 bases and J dropped 9 bases, with 18 bases sitting between them. This CDR3 is CASRTDRLKTSPLHF. The CDR3 nucleotides read TGTGCCAGTAGAACGGACCGATTGAAGACTTCACCCCTCCACTTT.

The chain joins TRBV20-1 to TRBJ2-5; D could derive from TRBD1 or TRBD2 (6 bases each). Germline CDR1 DFQATT, CDR2 SNEGSKA (reference sequence). The CDR3 is 13 amino acids. V lost 8 bases and J 4 bases, leaving 17 bases between the germline ends. CDR3 sequence reads: CSPRGQGAETQYF. Written as DNA, the CDR3 is TGCAGTCCCCGGGGGCAGGGAGCAGAGACCCAGTACTTC.

The CDR3 is CASITAQGGTEAFF. The CDR3 coding sequence is TGTGCCAGTATCACAGCGCAGGGGGGAACTGAAGCTTTCTTT. The chain uses TRBV19 and TRBJ1-1, with 7 bases aligning to TRBD1. The germline V gene has CDR1 LNHDA and CDR2 SQIVND (reference sequence). Unmatched junction bases numbered 10, after V lost 7 bases and J lost 5 bases. The CDR3 is 14 residues long.

This chain uses TRBV20-1 with TRBJ1-5, with TRBD1 as a possible D gene (6 bases). V lost 1 base to trimming and J lost 3 bases, with 10 bases between them. This CDR3 has 14 residues. The germline V gene encodes CDR1 DFQATT and CDR2 SNEGSKA (reference sequence). The CDR3 nucleotides read TGCAGTGCTAGAGCGGACAGATTCAATCAGCCCCAGCATTTT. Protein: CSARADRFNQPQHF.

The CDR3 sequence: CSAGGGRAGEQYF. The CDR3 nucleotides are TGCAGTGCTGGGGGCGGGAGGGCCGGCGAGCAGTACTTC. The chain recombines TRBV20-1 with TRBJ2-7; TRBD2 agrees at 9 bases. The germline gives CDR1 DFQATT, CDR2 SNEGSKA (reference sequence). V trimming: 5 bases; J trimming: 6 bases; junction bases outside the gene matches: 8. CDR3 length: 13 residues.

The CDR3 protein is CASASTSPQHF. The CDR3 nucleotides are TGTGCCAGCGCCAGTACTTCGCCCCAGCATTTT. The rearrangement links TRBV12-3 or TRBV12-4 to TRBJ1-5; D unresolved. CDR3 length equals 11 residues. Trimming took 8 bases from V and 9 from J, leaving 11 bases between them.

V gene TRBV19 combines with J gene TRBJ1-1; tentative D call: TRBD1 (6 bases). This CDR3 spans 14 amino acids. The germline V gene encodes CDR1 LNHDA and CDR2 SQIVND (reference sequence). V was clipped by 3 bases and J by 6 bases, with 14 bases between them. CDR3 DNA sequence: TGTGCCAGTAGTATTCGACAGGCCAACGCTGAAGCTTTCTTT. Translated, it gives CASSIRQANAEAFF.

The rearrangement uses TRBV24-1 and TRBJ2-1; possible D gene TRBD2, 5 bases. V was cut by 4 bases and J by 1 base, with 13 bases left in between. Germline CDR1 reads KGHDR; CDR2 reads SFDVKD. The CDR3 runs to 16 residues. CDR3 nucleotide sequence: TGTGCCACCAGTGACGACCTTCCGGGGTCCTACAATGAGCAGTTCTTC. Amino acids: CATSDDLPGSYNEQFF.